This T cell receptor (beta chain) is drawn from a study of cytomegalovirus exposure and HLA in healthy donors. PCR amplification relied on 60 Vbeta primers (plus 13 Jbeta primers). The assay was immunoSEQ multiplex PCR, and TCRdb's table has in-frame clones only and misses some. The sample lists about 76,000 clones, 73% occurring once. This CDR3 has 14 amino acids. V was pared by 6 bases and J by 1 base, with 10 bases between. The germline CDR1 and CDR2 sequences are KGHSH and LQKENI. The chain joins TRBV18 to TRBJ1-5, with D tentatively TRBD1 (6 bases). This clonotype originated in a middle-aged woman in good health and CMV-seropositive. The specimen sequenced was PBMCs. The CDR3 DNA reads TGTGCCAGCTCTGGACAGCTAAGCAATCAGCCCCAGCATTTT. This codes for CASSGQLSNQPQHF. The full variable domain, with the rest looked up from reference TRBV18 and TRBJ1-5, is NAGVMQNPRHLVRRRGQEARLRCSPMKGHSHVYWYRQLPEEGLKFMVYLQKENIIDESGMPKERFSAEFPKEGPSILRIQQVVRGDSAAYFCASSGQLSNQPQHFGDGTRLSIL.